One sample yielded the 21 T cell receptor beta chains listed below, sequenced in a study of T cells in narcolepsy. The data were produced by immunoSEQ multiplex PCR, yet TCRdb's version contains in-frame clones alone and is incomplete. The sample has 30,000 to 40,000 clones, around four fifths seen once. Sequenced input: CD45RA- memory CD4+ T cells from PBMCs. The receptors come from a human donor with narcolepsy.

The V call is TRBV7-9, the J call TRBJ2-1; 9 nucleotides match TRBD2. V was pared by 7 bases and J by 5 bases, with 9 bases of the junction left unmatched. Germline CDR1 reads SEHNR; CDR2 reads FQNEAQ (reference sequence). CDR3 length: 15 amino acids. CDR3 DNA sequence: TGTGCCAGCATCCAGCTGGTAGCGGGGGACAATGAGCAGTTCTTC. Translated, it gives CASIQLVAGDNEQFF.

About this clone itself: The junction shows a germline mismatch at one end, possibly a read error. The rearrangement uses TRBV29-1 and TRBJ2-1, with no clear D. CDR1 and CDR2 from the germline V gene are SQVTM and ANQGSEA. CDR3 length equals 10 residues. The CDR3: CSVEVGEQFF. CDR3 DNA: TGCAGCGTAGAAGTCGGAGAGCAGTTCTTC.

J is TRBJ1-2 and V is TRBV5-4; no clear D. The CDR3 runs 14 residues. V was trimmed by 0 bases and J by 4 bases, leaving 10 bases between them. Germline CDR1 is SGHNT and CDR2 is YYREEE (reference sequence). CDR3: CASSLAYGTYGYTF. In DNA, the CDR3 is TGTGCCAGCAGCTTGGCCTACGGTACCTATGGCTACACCTTC. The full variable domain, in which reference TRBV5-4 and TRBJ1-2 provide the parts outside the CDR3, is ETGVTQSPTHLIKTRGQQVTLRCSSQSGHNTVSWYQQALGQGPQFIFQYYREEENGRGNFPPRFSGLQFPNYSSELNVNALELDDSALYLCASSLAYGTYGYTFGSGTRLTVV.

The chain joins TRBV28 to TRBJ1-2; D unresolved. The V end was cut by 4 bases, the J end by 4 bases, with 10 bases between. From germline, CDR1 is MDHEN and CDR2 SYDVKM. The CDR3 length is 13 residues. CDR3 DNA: TGTGCCAGCAGTTGGAACATGCGCTATGGCTACACCTTC. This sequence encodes CASSWNMRYGYTF.

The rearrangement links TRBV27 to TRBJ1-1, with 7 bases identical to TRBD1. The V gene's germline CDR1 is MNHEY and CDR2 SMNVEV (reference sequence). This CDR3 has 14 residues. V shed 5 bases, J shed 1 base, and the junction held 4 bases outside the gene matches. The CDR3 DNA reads TGTGCCAGCAGTCCGAGGGGGCAGAACACTGAAGCTTTCTTT. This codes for CASSPRGQNTEAFF.

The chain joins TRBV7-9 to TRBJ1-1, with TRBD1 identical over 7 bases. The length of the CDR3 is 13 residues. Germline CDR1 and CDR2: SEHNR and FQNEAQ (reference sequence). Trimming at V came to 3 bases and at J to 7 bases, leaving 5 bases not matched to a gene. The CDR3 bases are TGTGCCAGCAGCTTGGTGAGGGACAGTGAAGCTTTCTTT. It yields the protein CASSLVRDSEAFF.

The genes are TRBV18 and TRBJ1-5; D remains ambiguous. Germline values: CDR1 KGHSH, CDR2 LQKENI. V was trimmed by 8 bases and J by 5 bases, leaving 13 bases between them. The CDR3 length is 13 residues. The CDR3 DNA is TGTGCCAGCGCGGAGGGAGAGGATCAGCCCCAGCATTTT. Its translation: CASAEGEDQPQHF.

DNA for the CDR3: TGTGCCAGCAGCCCATATGGGGGAGCTACCTACAATGAGCAGTTCTTC. Translation gives CASSPYGGATYNEQFF. The chain couples TRBV6-6 to TRBJ2-1; D tentatively fits TRBD1 or TRBD2 (5 bases each). Per the germline V gene, CDR1 is MNHNY and CDR2 is SVGAGI (reference sequence). CDR3 length equals 16 residues. V was pared by 6 bases and J by 2 bases, with 17 bases between.

The CDR3 DNA follows: TGTGCCAGCAGTTTATCGGCCAGATCTGCAACTAATGAAAAACTGTTTTTT. It specifies CASSLSARSATNEKLFF. The chain couples TRBV27 to TRBJ1-4; no clear D gene. The germline V gene has CDR1 MNHEY and CDR2 SMNVEV (reference sequence). V lost 0 bases to trimming and J lost 0 bases, with 11 bases between them. This CDR3 is 17 amino acids long.

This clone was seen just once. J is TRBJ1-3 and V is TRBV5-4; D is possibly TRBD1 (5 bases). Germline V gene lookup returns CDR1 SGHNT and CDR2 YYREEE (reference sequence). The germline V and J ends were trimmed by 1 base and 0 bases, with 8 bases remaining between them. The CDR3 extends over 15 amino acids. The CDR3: CASSLPGSSGNTIYF. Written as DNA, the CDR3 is TGTGCCAGCAGCTTGCCAGGGAGCTCTGGAAACACCATATATTTT.

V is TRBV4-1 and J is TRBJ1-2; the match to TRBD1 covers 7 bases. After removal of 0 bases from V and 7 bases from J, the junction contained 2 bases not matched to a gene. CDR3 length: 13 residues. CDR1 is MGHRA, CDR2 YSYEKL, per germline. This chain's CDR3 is CASSQDTGVGYTF. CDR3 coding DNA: TGCGCCAGCAGCCAAGACACAGGGGTTGGCTACACCTTC.

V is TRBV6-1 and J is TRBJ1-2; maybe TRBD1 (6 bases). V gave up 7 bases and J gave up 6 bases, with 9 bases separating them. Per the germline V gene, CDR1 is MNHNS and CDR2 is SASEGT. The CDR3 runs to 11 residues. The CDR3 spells CASTGADGYTF. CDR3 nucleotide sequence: TGTGCCAGCACAGGGGCAGATGGCTACACCTTC.

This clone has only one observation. The CDR3 region has the DNA TGTGCCAGCAGCTTAGGCCCGACAGGGGGAGGCTACAATGAGCAGTTCTTC. It yields the protein CASSLGPTGGGYNEQFF. The chain is built from TRBV7-2 and TRBJ2-1; 9 bases align to TRBD1. Germline V gene lookup returns CDR1 SGHTA and CDR2 FQGNSA. The CDR3 runs 17 residues. Trimming cost V 1 base and J 3 bases; bases outside gene matches: 7.

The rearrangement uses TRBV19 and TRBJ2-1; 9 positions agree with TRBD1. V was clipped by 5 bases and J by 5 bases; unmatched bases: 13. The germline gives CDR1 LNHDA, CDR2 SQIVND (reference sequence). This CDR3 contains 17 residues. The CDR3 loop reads CASSPGTGSIGNNEQFF. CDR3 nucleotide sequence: TGTGCCAGTAGTCCTGGGACAGGGAGTATTGGCAACAATGAGCAGTTCTTC. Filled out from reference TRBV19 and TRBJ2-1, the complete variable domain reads DGGITQSPKYLFRKEGQNVTLSCEQNLNHDAMYWYRQDPGQGLRLIYYSQIVNDFQKGDIAEGYSVSREKKESFPLTVTSAQKNPTAFYLCASSPGTGSIGNNEQFFGPGTRLTVL.

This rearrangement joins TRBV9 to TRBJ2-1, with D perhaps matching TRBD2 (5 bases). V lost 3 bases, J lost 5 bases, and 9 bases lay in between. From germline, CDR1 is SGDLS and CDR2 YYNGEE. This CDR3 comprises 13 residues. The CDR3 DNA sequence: TGTGCCAGCAGCGGAACCGGGAACAATGAGCAGTTCTTC. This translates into CASSGTGNNEQFF.

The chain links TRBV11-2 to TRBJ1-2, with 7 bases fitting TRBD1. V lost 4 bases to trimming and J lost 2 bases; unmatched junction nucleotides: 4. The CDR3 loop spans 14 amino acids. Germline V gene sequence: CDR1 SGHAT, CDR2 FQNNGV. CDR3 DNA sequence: TGTGCCAGCAGCTCCGACAGGGTGAACTATGGCTACACCTTC. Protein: CASSSDRVNYGYTF.

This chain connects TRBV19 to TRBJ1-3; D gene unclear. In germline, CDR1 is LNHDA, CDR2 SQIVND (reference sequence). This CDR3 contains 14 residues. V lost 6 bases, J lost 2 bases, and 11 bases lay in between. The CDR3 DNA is TGTGCCAGTAGGGAACAGACTCCTGGAAACACCATATATTTT. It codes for CASREQTPGNTIYF.

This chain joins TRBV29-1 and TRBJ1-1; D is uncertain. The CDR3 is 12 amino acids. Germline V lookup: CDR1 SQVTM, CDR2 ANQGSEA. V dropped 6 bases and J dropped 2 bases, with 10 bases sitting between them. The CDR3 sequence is CSVSHLNTEAFF. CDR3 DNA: TGCAGCGTCAGTCACCTCAACACTGAAGCTTTCTTT.

The CDR3 DNA follows: TGTGCCTGGAGTACTCCCGGGCTAGCGGGGGCGGATAGGTCCTACAATGAGCAGTTCTTC. This translates into CAWSTPGLAGADRSYNEQFF. The V gene is TRBV30, the J gene TRBJ2-1, with 10 bases matching TRBD2. This CDR3 has 20 amino acids. Germline V gives CDR1 GTSNPN, CDR2 SVGIG (reference sequence). The V segment lost 2 bases and the J segment 1 base; nucleotides outside the gene matches: 17.

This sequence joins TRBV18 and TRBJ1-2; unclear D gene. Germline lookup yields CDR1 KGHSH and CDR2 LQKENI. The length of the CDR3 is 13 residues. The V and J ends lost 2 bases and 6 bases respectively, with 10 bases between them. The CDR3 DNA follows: TGTGCCAGCTCACCAAGGCCGAGCGATGGCTACACCTTC. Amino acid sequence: CASSPRPSDGYTF.

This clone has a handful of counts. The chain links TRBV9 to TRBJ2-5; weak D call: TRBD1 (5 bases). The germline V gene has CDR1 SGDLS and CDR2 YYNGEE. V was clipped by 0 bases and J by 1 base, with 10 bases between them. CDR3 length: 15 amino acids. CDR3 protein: CASSVAAGRQETQYF. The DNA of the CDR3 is TGTGCCAGCAGCGTAGCGGCAGGGCGCCAAGAGACCCAGTACTTC.